This TCR beta chain was captured by sequencing in a study of T-cell memory formation after mild COVID-19. MiXCR, run by TCRdb on the 5' RACE reads, gives a single entry per CDR3 protein. The sample lists 95,000 to 120,000 distinct CDR3 sequences, 22% occurring once. Germline-derived CDR1 and CDR2 are SGDLS and YYNGEE. The CDR3 is made up of 15 amino acids. V was trimmed by 0 bases and J by 0 bases, leaving 9 bases between them. The material sequenced was PBMCs or a T cell subset sorted from them (not recorded which). The TCR originated in a man aged 18 to 30 who had mild COVID-19 (a few samples of this study predate the infection). Cell type and time point are not known. V gene TRBV9 combines with J gene TRBJ1-2, with D perhaps TRBD1 (6 bases). The CDR3 nucleotides read TGTGCCAGCAGCGTAGGAACAGGGACTAACTATGGCTACACCTTC. The encoded protein is CASSVGTGTNYGYTF.